The T cell receptor beta chain described here comes from a study of OX40 agonist ivuxolimab in advanced cancers. Assay used: immunoSEQ multiplex PCR; TCRdb lists only in-frame clones, some missing. The data contain about 50,000 clones, 85% to 90% of them singletons. On this clone: Its specificity is not known.

Germline V lookup: CDR1 SGHRS, CDR2 YFSETQ. The V end lost 4 bases, the J end lost 7 bases, and 8 bases lay between the germline ends. The CDR3 totals 12 residues. Findings and limits, study-wide: On average, CD8+ T cells showed a greater number of expanded clones than CD4+.

Sample: CD4+ or CD8+ T cells sorted from blood, taken in a trial of the OX40 agonist ivuxolimab. The clonotype was recovered from an adult with an advanced solid tumor such as melanoma, head and neck, liver or kidney cancer. The genes are TRBV5-1 and TRBJ1-4; unclear D gene. The CDR3 loop reads CASSANFEKLFF. CDR3 DNA sequence: TGCGCCAGCAGCGCAAACTTTGAAAAACTGTTTTTT.